The sequence of this TCR beta chain was determined in a study of T-cell reconstitution after alpha-beta-depleted transplantation in children. For this clonotype: The antigen is undetermined.

CDR3 length: 14 amino acids. V was pared by 1 base and J by 3 bases, with 11 bases between. Germline CDR1 and CDR2: DFQATT and SNEGSKA (reference sequence). During its preparation, the TCRbeta library received unique molecular identifiers. TCRdb used MiXCR to reprocess the PCR reads, holding one entry per CDR3 protein. This table holds 450,000 to 700,000 distinct CDR3 sequences, around 27% found once. Findings and limits, study-wide: It was surviving recipient T cells and thymic progenitors that gave some patients high TCRbeta diversity at day 60. One year after transplant, T-cell counts and diversity came mostly from newly produced T cells. There were reportedly several hundred expanded graft clones from which alpha-beta T cells came about two months after transplant.

This TCR was recovered from a boy in the first two years of life with Wiskott-Aldrich syndrome, due to receive a stem cell transplant. This material consisted of PBMCs, taken before TCRalphabeta/CD19-depleted stem cell transplant. The rearrangement links TRBV20-1 to TRBJ2-3; either TRBD1 or TRBD2 may supply D (5 bases each). The CDR3 DNA reads TGCAGTGCTAGAGCGGGGACGGGTACAGATACGCAGTATTTT. This sequence encodes CSARAGTGTDTQYF.